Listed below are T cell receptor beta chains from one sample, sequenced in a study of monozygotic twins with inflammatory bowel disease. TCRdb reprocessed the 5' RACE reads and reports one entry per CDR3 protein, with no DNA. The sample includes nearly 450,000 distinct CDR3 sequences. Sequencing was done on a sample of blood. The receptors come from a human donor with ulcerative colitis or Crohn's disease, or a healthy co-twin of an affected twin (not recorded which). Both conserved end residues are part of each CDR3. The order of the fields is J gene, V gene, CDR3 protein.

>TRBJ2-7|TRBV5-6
CASSFTSTSGSTNEQYF
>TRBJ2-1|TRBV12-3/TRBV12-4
CASSSLNEQFF
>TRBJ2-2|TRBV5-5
CASSLETWNTGELFF
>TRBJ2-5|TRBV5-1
CASSSRPGPQETQYF
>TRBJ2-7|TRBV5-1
CASSATGPADEQYF
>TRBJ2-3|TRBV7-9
CASRSLIGVGSDTQYF
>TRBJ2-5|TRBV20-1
CSAIGNLEETQYF
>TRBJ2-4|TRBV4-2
CASSQEGTSIFDIQYF
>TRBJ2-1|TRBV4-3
CASSQEGGRGDEQFF
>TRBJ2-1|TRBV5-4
CASSLENNEQFF
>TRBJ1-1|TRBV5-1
CASSLARGAANTEAFF
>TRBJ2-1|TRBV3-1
CASSQGTGSYNEQFF
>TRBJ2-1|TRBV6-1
CASFPERGSSYNEQFF
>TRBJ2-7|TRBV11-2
CASSLAGGRSTYEQYF
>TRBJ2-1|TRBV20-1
CSASTGREGYNEQFF
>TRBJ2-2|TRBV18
CASSPRQETGELFF
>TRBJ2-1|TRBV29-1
CSVLRGRNEQFF
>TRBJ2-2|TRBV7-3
CASSTTGPPGTGELFF
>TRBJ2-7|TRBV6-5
CASSYSQLAGFSYEQYF
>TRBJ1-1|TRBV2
CASQVQGLMRGITFF